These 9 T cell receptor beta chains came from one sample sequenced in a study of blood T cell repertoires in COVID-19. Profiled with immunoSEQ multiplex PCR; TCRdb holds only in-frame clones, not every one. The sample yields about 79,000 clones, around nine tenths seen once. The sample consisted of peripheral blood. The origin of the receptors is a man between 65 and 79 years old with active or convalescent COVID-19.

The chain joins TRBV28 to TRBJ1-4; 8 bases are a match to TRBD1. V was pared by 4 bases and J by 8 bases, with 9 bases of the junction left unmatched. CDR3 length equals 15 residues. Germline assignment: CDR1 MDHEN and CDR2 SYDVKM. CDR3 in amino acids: CASSSGQGRGEKLFF. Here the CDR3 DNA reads TGTGCCAGCAGTTCCGGACAGGGTCGGGGAGAAAAACTGTTTTTT.

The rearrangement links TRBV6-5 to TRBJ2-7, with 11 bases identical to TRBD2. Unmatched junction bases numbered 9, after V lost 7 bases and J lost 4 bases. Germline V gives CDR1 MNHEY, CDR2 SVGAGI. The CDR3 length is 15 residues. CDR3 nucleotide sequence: TGTGCCAGCACCCAAGGGGGGACTAGCGGATACGAGCAGTACTTC. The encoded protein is CASTQGGTSGYEQYF.

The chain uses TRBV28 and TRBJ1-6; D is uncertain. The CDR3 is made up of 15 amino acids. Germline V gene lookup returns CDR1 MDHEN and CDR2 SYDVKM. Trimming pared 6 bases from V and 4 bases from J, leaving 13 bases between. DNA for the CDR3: TGTGCCAGCAGCCGCCCGGGAGCTTATAATTCACCCCTCCACTTT. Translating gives CASSRPGAYNSPLHF.

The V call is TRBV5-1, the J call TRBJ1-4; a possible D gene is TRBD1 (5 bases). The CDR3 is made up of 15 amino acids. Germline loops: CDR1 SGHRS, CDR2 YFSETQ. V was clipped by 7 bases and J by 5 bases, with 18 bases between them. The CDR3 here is CASSFVGGVNEKLFF. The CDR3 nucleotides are TGCGCCAGCTCCTTTGTGGGAGGGGTAAATGAAAAACTGTTTTTT.

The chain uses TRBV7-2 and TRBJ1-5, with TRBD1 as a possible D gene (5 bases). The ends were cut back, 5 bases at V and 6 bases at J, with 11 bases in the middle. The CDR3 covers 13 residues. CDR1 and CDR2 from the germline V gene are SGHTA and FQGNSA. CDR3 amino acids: CASSPGRRQPQHF. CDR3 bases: TGTGCCAGCAGCCCAGGGAGGCGTCAGCCCCAGCATTTT.

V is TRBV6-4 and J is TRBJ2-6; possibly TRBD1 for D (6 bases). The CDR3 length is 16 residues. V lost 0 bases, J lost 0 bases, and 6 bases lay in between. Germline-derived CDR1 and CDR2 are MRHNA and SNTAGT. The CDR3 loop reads CASSDSGGSGANVLTF. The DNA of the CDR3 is TGTGCCAGCAGTGACTCAGGGGGCTCTGGGGCCAACGTCCTGACTTTC.

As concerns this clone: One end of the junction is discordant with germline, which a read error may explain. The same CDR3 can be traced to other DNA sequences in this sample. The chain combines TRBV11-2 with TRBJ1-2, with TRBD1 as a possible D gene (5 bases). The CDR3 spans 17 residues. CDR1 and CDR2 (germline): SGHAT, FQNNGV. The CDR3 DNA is TGCGCCAGCAGCTTAGGCGGGGCAGTATTAGCTAACTATGGCTACACCTTC. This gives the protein CASSLGGAVLANYGYTF. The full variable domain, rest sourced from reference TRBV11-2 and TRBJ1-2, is EAGVAQSPRYKIIEKRQSVAFWCNPISGHATLYWYQQILGQGPKLLIQFQNNGVVDDSQLPKDRFSAERLKGVDSTLKIQPAKLEDSAVYLCASSLGGAVLANYGYTFGSGTRLTVV.

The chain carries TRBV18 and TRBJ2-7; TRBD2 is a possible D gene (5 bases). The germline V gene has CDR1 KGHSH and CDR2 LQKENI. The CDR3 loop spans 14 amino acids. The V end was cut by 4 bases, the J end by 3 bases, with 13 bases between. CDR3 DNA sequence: TGTGCCAGCTCACAAGACTACCTACTCTACGAGCAGTACTTC. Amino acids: CASSQDYLLYEQYF.

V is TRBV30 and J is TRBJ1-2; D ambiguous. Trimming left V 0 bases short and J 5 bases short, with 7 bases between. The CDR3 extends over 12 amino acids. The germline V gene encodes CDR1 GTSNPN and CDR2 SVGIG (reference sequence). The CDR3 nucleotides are TGTGCCTGGAGTGTACAAGCGTATGGCTACACCTTC. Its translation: CAWSVQAYGYTF.